Given below is one TCR beta chain in context. Antigen specificity is unknown. A much larger clone differs by one base, so this may be a read error. V was shortened by 0 bases and J by 4 bases, with 9 bases between the two germline ends. The CDR3 runs 14 residues. CDR1 is ENHRY and CDR2 is SYGVKD in the germline V gene. These data belong to a study of blood T cells in healthy people across ages. The study, taken as a whole, reports: With age, beta diversity per million T cells declined roughly linearly, significantly by roughly 40. There was no known CMV status for donors, so expanded clonotype changes were possibly confounded. Fewer expanded clones and more diversity marked long-lived versus aged donors.

For the second PCR, which ran for about 6 to 11 cycles, a sample-barcoded 5' primer and a J-beta primer mix were used. From the 5' RACE reads, TCRdb called clonotypes with MiXCR, one entry per CDR3 protein. The sample records 1.5 million to 2 million distinct CDR3 sequences, about 31% being singletons. The chain couples TRBV10-3 to TRBJ1-2; D perhaps matches TRBD1 (5 bases). The source material was blood. The TCR comes from a woman aged 30 to 39 in good health. The CDR3 loop reads CAISESWGLYGYTF. DNA of the CDR3: TGTGCCATCAGTGAGTCTTGGGGACTCTATGGCTACACCTTC.